This TCR beta chain was recovered during a study of OX40 agonist ivuxolimab in advanced cancers. Trimming shortened V by 5 bases and J by 5 bases, and 19 bases separated the two germline ends. The CDR3 sequence is 16 residues long. The germline V gene has CDR1 PRHDT and CDR2 FYEKMQ (reference sequence). Method: immunoSEQ multiplex PCR; TCRdb's copy keeps in-frame clones and lacks some. The data contain roughly 51,000 clones, roughly 86% of them singletons. The sequence came from an adult with an advanced solid tumor such as melanoma, head and neck, liver or kidney cancer. This specimen consisted of CD4+ or CD8+ T cells sorted from blood, obtained in a trial of the OX40 agonist ivuxolimab. The rearrangement uses TRBV13 and TRBJ2-1; D remains ambiguous. The CDR3 is CASSVRTLNRDNEQFF. CDR3 nucleotides: TGTGCCAGCAGCGTTCGAACGCTAAATCGTGACAATGAGCAGTTCTTC.